This TCR beta chain derives from a study of cytomegalovirus exposure and HLA in healthy donors. Study background: Findings of an earlier analysis included 90 million to 120 million unique TCR beta sequences from about 180 million T cells. Study-level results: Usually a TCR sequence was rare, but some public TCRs were found in many donors.

Of note for this clone: The antigen is unknown.

PCR was performed using 60 Vbeta and 13 Jbeta primers. Sequenced by immunoSEQ multiplex PCR; TCRdb stores in-frame clones only, minus some. The repertoire includes 150,000 to 200,000 clones, around four fifths of them detected once, and around 2.1% sits in the top ten. This CDR3 is 15 amino acids long. Trimming at V came to 4 bases and at J to 4 bases, leaving 4 bases not matched to a gene. Germline V gene lookup returns CDR1 SNHLY and CDR2 FYNNEI. The chain has TRBV2 and TRBJ2-3; 11 bases align to TRBD2. The source is a female donor in good health and CMV-seronegative. The sequencing sample was made of PBMCs. The CDR3 DNA is TGTGCCAGCAGTGTAGTTAGCGGGGGGGCAGATACGCAGTATTTT. It specifies CASSVVSGGADTQYF. Filled out from reference TRBV2 and TRBJ2-3, the complete variable domain reads EPEVTQTPSHQVTQMGQEVILRCVPISNHLYFYWYRQILGQKVEFLVSFYNNEISEKSEIFDDQFSVERPDGSNFTLKIRSTKLEDSAMYFCASSVVSGGADTQYFGPGTRLTVL.